This T cell receptor (beta chain) was captured by sequencing in a study of blood T cell repertoires in COVID-19. The CDR3 contains 12 residues. Germline V CDR1 and CDR2: SGHDN, FVKESK. V lost 4 bases and J 4 bases, leaving 5 bases between the germline ends. Produced via immunoSEQ multiplex PCR; TCRdb's table is partial and in-frame only. This sample yields some 150,000 clones, of which roughly 90% are seen a single time; 1% to 1.5% belongs to the top ten. The sample taken for sequencing was PBMCs or T cells enriched from blood (not recorded which). The sequence derives from a woman aged 30 to 39 with acute COVID-19. The J gene is TRBJ1-5, the V gene TRBV14; D not certain. CDR3 loop: CASSRPNQPQHF. CDR3 bases: TGTGCCAGCAGCCGGCCGAATCAGCCCCAGCATTTT.